This T cell receptor beta chain was found in a study of cytomegalovirus exposure and HLA in healthy donors. PCR involved 60 Vbeta and 13 Jbeta primers. This table comes from immunoSEQ multiplex PCR, and its TCRdb copy is limited to in-frame clones, with some not included. The sample records about 200,000 clones, roughly 84% being singletons. After removal of 5 bases from V and 4 bases from J, the junction contained 12 bases not matched to a gene. The CDR3 spans 16 residues. In germline, CDR1 is LNHDA, CDR2 SQIVND (reference sequence). Sequenced material: PBMCs. The TCR was taken from a man aged 50 to 60 in good health and CMV-seronegative. This chain links TRBV19 with TRBJ2-3; the match to TRBD2 covers 7 bases. In DNA, the CDR3 is TGTGCCAGTAGTTGGTGGGCTAGCGGTCGCGCAGATACGCAGTATTTT. Its protein is CASSWWASGRADTQYF. Complete variable domain (other parts from reference TRBV19 and TRBJ2-3): DGGITQSPKYLFRKEGQNVTLSCEQNLNHDAMYWYRQDPGQGLRLIYYSQIVNDFQKGDIAEGYSVSREKKESFPLTVTSAQKNPTAFYLCASSWWASGRADTQYFGPGTRLTVL.